Given below is one TCR beta chain in context. The sample comes from a study of blood T cell repertoires in COVID-19. Study in general: Sites across the United States, Italy and Spain contributed samples from acute and convalescent COVID-19. PBMCs, B-cell-depleted T cells, or T cells provided the cDNA or gDNA that made up the material.

Assignment of participants to cohorts was predicated upon participant-reported clinical history. TCRdb keeps only in-frame clones here, not all; method: immunoSEQ multiplex PCR. Here the sample spans 150,000 to 200,000 clones, 80% to 85% being singletons. There are 17 residues in the CDR3. Germline V gives CDR1 SEHNR, CDR2 FQNEAQ (reference sequence). V gave up 5 bases and J gave up 5 bases; unmatched junction bases: 17. This sequence was found in a woman under 40 who had been exposed to COVID-19. The chain carries TRBV7-9 and TRBJ1-2, with TRBD1 identical over 7 bases. Material: PBMCs or T cells enriched from blood (not recorded which). CDR3 coding DNA: TGTGCCAGCAGCCCCTTCAGACAGGGTTATGCAGGTTATGGCTACACCTTC. Translated, it gives CASSPFRQGYAGYGYTF.